A single sample is the source of the 17 T cell receptor beta chains below, sequenced in a study of tumor-infiltrating lymphocytes in primary liver carcinoma. Both RNA and DNA were isolated together from around 18-30 mg of bulk tissue that had not been sorted. A primer matching the constant region was used to make TCR beta cDNA from around 550 ng of total RNA. Three nested multiplex PCR rounds, a slightly modified ARM-PCR, produced the libraries for TCR beta. TRBV1-TRBV30 forward and Cbeta reverse primers drove the first two approximately 10-cycle rounds. TCRdb itself ran the multiplex PCR reads through MiXCR, one entry per CDR3 protein. The sample has about 130,000 distinct CDR3 sequences; 64% are singletons. The sequenced sample was liver tumor tissue from sampling region 3. Subset here: tumor region T3, left-lateral pole. These receptor sequences come from an older woman with primary liver carcinoma and hepatitis B virus infection.

This clonotype has at least ten counts. The genes are TRBV7-8 and TRBJ1-1; weak D call: TRBD1 (5 bases). The germline V gene encodes CDR1 SGHVS and CDR2 FQNEAQ. The CDR3 spans 14 residues. V was cut by 3 bases and J by 4 bases, with 12 bases left in between. CDR3 coding DNA: TGTGCCAGCAGCTTCTCCCGGGGCGTCACTGAAGCTTTCTTT. As protein: CASSFSRGVTEAFF.

In regard to this clonotype: The missing conserved phenylalanine or tryptophan at the end of this CDR3 makes a read error likely. This chain joins TRBV28 and TRBJ2-5, with D possibly matching TRBD1 (5 bases). This CDR3 has 19 residues. Trimming cost V 7 bases and J 3 bases, with 30 bases left between them. CDR1 is MDHEN, CDR2 SYDVKM, per germline. CDR3 in amino acids: CASTTLAPQGVIREETQYS. For the CDR3, the DNA is TGTGCCAGCACCACATTGGCGCCGCAGGGTGTGATTAGAGAAGAGACCCAGTACTCC.

In its sample, this clonotype was seen many times. The V call is TRBV6-6, the J call TRBJ2-5; D is perhaps TRBD1 (6 bases). Germline CDR1 and CDR2: MNHNY and SVGAGI (reference sequence). This CDR3 region has 14 residues. V dropped 5 bases and J dropped 5 bases, with 15 bases sitting between them. The CDR3 here is CASSLGRGMETQYF. As DNA, the CDR3 is TGTGCCAGCAGTCTGGGCAGGGGTATGGAGACCCAGTACTTC.

Worth noting for this clonotype: Mismatch with germline at one junction end may stem from a read error. The rearrangement uses TRBV12-3 or TRBV12-4 and TRBJ2-7; D call uncertain. CDR3 size: 14 residues. In DNA, the CDR3 is TGTGCCAGTACCAGCGACGCCGGCTCATACGGGCAGTACTTC. Protein product: CASTSDAGSYGQYF.

In this sample, this clonotype turned up a few times. The CDR3 spells CASSSWTASYEQYF. The CDR3 DNA reads TGTGCCAGCAGCTCTTGGACAGCCTCCTACGAGCAGTACTTC. This sequence joins TRBV7-9 and TRBJ2-7; D perhaps matches TRBD1 (6 bases). Germline V gene sequence: CDR1 SEHNR, CDR2 FQNEAQ (reference sequence). Trimming cost V 4 bases and J 0 bases, with 10 bases left between them. CDR3 length equals 14 residues.

The chain joins TRBV4-2 to TRBJ1-1; possible D gene TRBD1, 5 bases. Germline loops: CDR1 LGHNA, CDR2 YNFKEQ. This CDR3 has 16 residues. V was cut by 10 bases and J by 4 bases, with 25 bases left in between. DNA for the CDR3: TGTGCCATTAGCCCATTGGAAGGTCGGGGGGGCACTGAAGCTTTCTTT. This encodes CAISPLEGRGGTEAFF.

Comments on this clonotype: One end of the junction varies from germline; a read error may be responsible. The genes are TRBV29-1 and TRBJ2-5; D is possibly TRBD1 (5 bases). The V gene's germline CDR1 is SQVTM and CDR2 ANQGSEA. The CDR3 covers 12 residues. The CDR3 loop is CSVEMESGAQYF. CDR3 DNA: TGCAGCGTTGAGATGGAATCTGGGGCCCAGTATTTC.

In its sample, this clonotype was seen a few times. The chain joins TRBV7-9 to TRBJ2-5, with 7 positions matching TRBD2. CDR3 length: 14 amino acids. Germline-derived CDR1 and CDR2 are SEHNR and FQNEAQ (reference sequence). The J segment lost 7 bases and the V segment lost 7 bases, leaving 12 bases of the junction unmatched. The CDR3 region has the DNA TGTGCCAGCAACCCAGTGGGAGGGCCGGGGACCCAGTACTTC. It is translated as CASNPVGGPGTQYF.

V and J are TRBV6-1 and TRBJ2-1; 14 positions agree with TRBD2. The CDR3 spans 15 residues. V lost 6 bases and J lost 12; bases outside the gene matches: 10. Germline V gene data show CDR1 as MNHNS and CDR2 as SASEGT. The DNA of the CDR3 is TGTGCCAGCAGGGGGACTAGCGGGGGAGAAGGTGGGCAGTTCTTC. It codes for CASRGTSGGEGGQFF.

The sample holds one count of this clonotype. This chain joins TRBV30 and TRBJ2-2, with 11 bases that match TRBD2. Germline CDR1 and CDR2: GTSNPN and SVGIG (reference sequence). This CDR3 contains 17 residues. The V gene end was trimmed by 2 bases and the J gene end by 4 bases; junction bases not matched to a gene: 9. The CDR3 DNA reads TGTGCCTGGAGTCGTACCAAGACTAGCGGGGTCACCGGGGAGCTGTTTTTT. It is translated as CAWSRTKTSGVTGELFF.

In this sample, this clonotype turned up many times. The CDR3: CASSEGAGLNTGELFF. CDR3 DNA sequence: TGTGCCAGCAGTGAAGGGGCTGGTCTGAACACCGGGGAGCTGTTTTTT. This rearrangement joins TRBV6-1 to TRBJ2-2; no reliable D call. Germline V gene sequence: CDR1 MNHNS, CDR2 SASEGT. The CDR3 has 16 amino acids. Trimming left V 1 base short and J 1 base short, with 10 bases between.

This clonotype is labeled as medium-sized. The CDR3 protein is CASSRQGLDTQYF. In DNA, the CDR3 is TGTGCCAGCAGCCGACAGGGGCTAGATACGCAGTATTTT. The chain employs TRBV11-2 and TRBJ2-3; the match to TRBD1 covers 8 bases. The CDR3 spans 13 residues. Germline V gene lookup returns CDR1 SGHAT and CDR2 FQNNGV. Trimming cost V 5 bases and J 5 bases; bases outside gene matches: 3.

In the case of this clonotype: Without the conserved terminal phenylalanine or tryptophan, this CDR3 likely stems from a read error. This rearrangement joins TRBV29-1 to TRBJ2-2; TRBD1 is a possible D gene (5 bases). The length of the CDR3 is 13 residues. Germline V gene data show CDR1 as SQVTM and CDR2 as ANQGSEA. CDR3 DNA sequence: TGCAGCGTGGACAAGGGGCCAACCGAGGAGCTGTTTCTT. Its translation is CSVDKGPTEELFL.

Comments on this clonotype: Here the CDR3 omits its conserved ending phenylalanine or tryptophan, so a read error is the likely source. Because the CDR3's place on the DNA is in doubt, the DNA is left out and the CDR3 is given as listed by TCRdb. The chain combines TRBV5-4 with TRBJ2-7; the D call in the table, TRBD1, was not verified against the DNA. The CDR3 is 12 amino acids long, termini counted. The germline V gene has CDR1 SGHNT and CDR2 YYREEE (reference sequence). CDR3 loop: CASSRDRDEQCL.

There are many counts of this clonotype. A much larger clone sits a single nucleotide away, making a read error possible. The chain combines TRBV11-2 with TRBJ2-3, with no clear D. From germline, CDR1 is SGHAT and CDR2 FQNNGV. The CDR3 contains 13 residues. For the CDR3, the DNA is TGTGCCAGCAGCTTAGATCGTGAAGATGCGCAGTATTTT. Translation: CASSLDREDAQYF.

This chain uses TRBV7-9 with TRBJ2-3, with no clear D. Per germline, CDR1 SEHNR and CDR2 FQNEAQ (reference sequence). Trimming left V 1 base short and J 0 bases short, with 8 bases between. The CDR3 is 15 residues long. The CDR3 reads CASSLDAASTDTQYF. CDR3 in DNA: TGTGCCAGCAGCTTAGATGCGGCCAGCACAGATACGCAGTATTTT. The variable domain in full, with the rest retrieved from reference TRBV7-9 and TRBJ2-3, is DTGVSQNPRHKITKRGQNVTFRCDPISEHNRLYWYRQTLGQGPEFLTYFQNEAQLEKSRLLSDRFSAERPKGSFSTLEIQRTEQGDSAMYLCASSLDAASTDTQYFGPGTRLTVL.

This clonotype has a handful of counts. This could be a read error, since a much larger clone is one nucleotide away. The V and J genes are TRBV14 and TRBJ2-1; D ambiguous. The CDR3 runs to 13 residues. Germline CDR1 is SGHDN and CDR2 is FVKESK. Trimming cost V 0 bases and J 3 bases, with 3 bases left between them. The CDR3 DNA sequence: TGTGCCAGCAGCCAAGACCTCTACAATGAGCAGTTCTTC. This translates into CASSQDLYNEQFF.